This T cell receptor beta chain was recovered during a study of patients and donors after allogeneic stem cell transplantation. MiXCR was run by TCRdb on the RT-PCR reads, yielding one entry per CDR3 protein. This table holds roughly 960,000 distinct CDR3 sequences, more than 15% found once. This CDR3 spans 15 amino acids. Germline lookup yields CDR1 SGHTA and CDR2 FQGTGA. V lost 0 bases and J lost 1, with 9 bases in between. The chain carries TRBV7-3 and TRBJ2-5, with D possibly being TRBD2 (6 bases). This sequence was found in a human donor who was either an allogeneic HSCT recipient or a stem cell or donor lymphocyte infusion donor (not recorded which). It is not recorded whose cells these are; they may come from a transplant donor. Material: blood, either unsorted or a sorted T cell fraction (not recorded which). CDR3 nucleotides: TGTGCCAGCAGCTTAACCGGAGGGCTCCAAGAGACCCAGTACTTC. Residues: CASSLTGGLQETQYF.